This TCR beta chain was identified in a study of blood T cell repertoires in COVID-19. As for the study in general: COVID-19 samples, acute and convalescent, were from the United States, Italy and Spain. Nucleic acid was either cDNA or gDNA, and it came from T cells, B-cell-depleted T cells, or PBMCs.

This clone is a singleton in its sample. Assay used: immunoSEQ multiplex PCR; TCRdb lists only in-frame clones, some missing. The profile shows about 75,000 clones, approximately 79% of them singletons. Sample: peripheral blood. The sequence was collected from a woman aged 80 or over with active or convalescent COVID-19.

CDR3 sequence: CASSMDNTDTQYF. In DNA form, the CDR3 reads TGTGCCAGCAGCATGGACAACACAGATACGCAGTATTTT. The chain links TRBV7-3 to TRBJ2-3; perhaps TRBD1 as D (5 bases). The V gene lost 5 bases and the J gene lost 2 bases, with 8 bases spanning the gap. Per germline, CDR1 SGHTA and CDR2 FQGTGA. The CDR3 loop spans 13 amino acids.